This TCR beta chain is drawn from a study of cytomegalovirus exposure and HLA in healthy donors. Study-level background: An earlier analysis found 110 million or so unique TCR beta sequences from approximately 200 million T cells. Regarding the study as a whole: Cytomegalovirus-associated TCR beta chains were listed, numbering 164.

Germline V gives CDR1 SNHLY, CDR2 FYNNEI. V was shortened by 8 bases and J by 4 bases, with 12 bases between the two germline ends. The CDR3 extends over 14 amino acids. 13 Jbeta primers and 60 Vbeta primers were used for the PCR. Clones were read by immunoSEQ multiplex PCR, and TCRdb kept only the in-frame ones, dropping some. The sample records about 150,000 clones, 65% to 85% being singletons. With respect to this clone: Its target is unknown.

The sequence was obtained from a man between 18 and 29 years old in good health and CMV-seronegative. The sample was PBMCs. The V gene is TRBV2, the J gene TRBJ2-6; maybe TRBD2 (6 bases). Here the CDR3 reads CASLEGIGANVLTF. CDR3 DNA sequence: TGTGCCAGCCTGGAGGGGATCGGGGCCAACGTCCTGACTTTC.